The 8 T cell receptor beta chains below were found in one sample sequenced in a study of T cell responses to AZD1222 COVID-19 vaccine. Sequencing was performed with immunoSEQ multiplex PCR; in TCRdb, only in-frame clones are kept and a portion is missing. This table holds 100,000 to 150,000 clones, roughly 89% found once. The input for sequencing was peripheral blood, taken on day 0 of AZD1222 vaccination. The origin of the receptors is an adult in good health.

This clone was detected a few times. The rearrangement links TRBV5-4 to TRBJ2-7, with TRBD2 matching 12 bases. The CDR3 runs to 15 residues. J lost 2 bases, V lost 0 bases, and 0 bases had no gene match. CDR1 and CDR2 from the germline V gene are SGHNT and YYREEE (reference sequence). The CDR3 loop reads CASSLGTSGTYEQYF. The CDR3 DNA reads as TGTGCCAGCAGCTTGGGGACTAGCGGGACCTACGAGCAGTACTTC.

V gene TRBV27 combines with J gene TRBJ1-5; D might be TRBD1 (6 bases). V was shortened by 8 bases and J by 4 bases, with 15 bases between the two germline ends. Germline values: CDR1 MNHEY, CDR2 SMNVEV (reference sequence). The CDR3 runs to 14 residues. The CDR3 spells CASALRTVNQPQHF. The CDR3 coding sequence is TGTGCCAGCGCCCTGCGGACAGTTAATCAGCCCCAGCATTTT.

V is TRBV7-9 and J is TRBJ1-2; D may be TRBD1 (5 bases). The CDR3 totals 13 residues. Germline loops: CDR1 SEHNR, CDR2 FQNEAQ (reference sequence). V dropped 8 bases and J dropped 2 bases, with 12 bases sitting between them. The CDR3 DNA reads as TGTGCCAGCGGCCAGCAGGGAAACTATGGCTACACCTTC. Protein sequence: CASGQQGNYGYTF.

The chain's CDR3 is CASRGWAEAFF. CDR3 DNA sequence: TGTGCCAGCAGGGGCTGGGCTGAAGCTTTCTTT. The rearrangement links TRBV9 to TRBJ1-1; no reliable D call. With 5 bases removed from V and 6 bases from J, the gap between germline ends came to 8 bases. CDR1 is SGDLS, CDR2 YYNGEE, per germline. The CDR3 spans 11 residues.

V usage is TRBV11-3 and J usage is TRBJ2-1, with 13 bases identical to TRBD2. CDR1 is SGHNT, CDR2 YENEEA, per germline. V lost 5 bases to trimming and J lost 7 bases; unmatched junction nucleotides: 8. The CDR3 runs to 16 residues. CDR3 sequence (DNA): TGTGCCAGCAGCGGACCGGGACTAGCGGGGTGGAATGAGCAGTTCTTC. As protein: CASSGPGLAGWNEQFF.

The CDR3 DNA reads as TGCGCCAGCACCGCGAGAGGCTATTTAGCCAAAAACATTCAGTACTTC. Its protein product is CASTARGYLAKNIQYF. The gene calls are TRBV10-1 and TRBJ2-4; D gene ambiguous. CDR1 and CDR2 from the germline V gene are WNHNN and SYGVQD (reference sequence). The germline V and J ends were trimmed by 7 bases and 0 bases, with 16 bases remaining between them. This CDR3 spans 16 amino acids.

The chain carries TRBV9 and TRBJ1-3; 9 nucleotides agree with TRBD1. V shed 4 bases and J 4 bases; nucleotides not matched to a gene: 6. This CDR3 is built from 15 residues. Germline loops: CDR1 SGDLS, CDR2 YYNGEE. The CDR3 is CASSRDRVSGNTIYF. DNA of the CDR3: TGTGCCAGCAGCCGGGACAGGGTGTCGGGAAACACCATATATTTT. Looking up the rest from reference TRBV9 and TRBJ1-3 gives the full variable domain: DSGVTQTPKHLITATGQRVTLRCSPRSGDLSVYWYQQSLDQGLQFLIQYYNGEERAKGNILERFSAQQFPDLHSELNLSSLELGDSALYFCASSRDRVSGNTIYFGEGSWLTVV.

V and J are TRBV5-5 and TRBJ1-4; no reliable D call. The CDR3 contains 15 residues. The germline V gene has CDR1 SGHKS and CDR2 YYEKEE (reference sequence). With 4 bases removed from V and 1 base from J, the gap between germline ends came to 11 bases. CDR3 amino acids: CASSADSGTNEKLFF. In nucleotides, the CDR3 is TGTGCCAGCAGCGCGGACTCCGGAACTAATGAAAAACTGTTTTTT.